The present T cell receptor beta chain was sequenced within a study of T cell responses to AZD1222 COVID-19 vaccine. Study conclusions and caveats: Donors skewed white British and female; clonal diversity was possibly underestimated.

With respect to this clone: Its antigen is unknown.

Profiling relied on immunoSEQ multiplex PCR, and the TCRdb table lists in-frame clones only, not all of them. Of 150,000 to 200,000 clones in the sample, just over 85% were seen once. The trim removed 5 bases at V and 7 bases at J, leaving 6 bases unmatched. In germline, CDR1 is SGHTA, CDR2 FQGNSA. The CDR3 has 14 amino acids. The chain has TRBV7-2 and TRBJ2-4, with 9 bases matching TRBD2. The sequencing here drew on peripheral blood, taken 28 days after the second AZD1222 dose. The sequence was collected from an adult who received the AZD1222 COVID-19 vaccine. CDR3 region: CASSQAGGRNIQYF. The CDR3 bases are TGTGCCAGCAGCCAAGCGGGGGGAAGGAACATTCAGTACTTC. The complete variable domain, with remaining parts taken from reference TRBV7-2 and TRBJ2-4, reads GAGVSQSPSNKVTEKGKDVELRCDPISGHTALYWYRQSLGQGLEFLIYFQGNSAPDKSGLPSDRFSAERTGGSVSTLTIQRTQQEDSAVYLCASSQAGGRNIQYFGAGTRLSVL.